The entry below gives a single T cell receptor beta chain sequence along with its context. The data were obtained in a study of T cell changes during pregnancy in multiple sclerosis. The CDR3 is made up of 16 amino acids. Between the trimmed V and J ends, which lost 4 bases and 1 base, there was a span of 14 bases. Germline V CDR1 and CDR2: LNHDA, SQIVND (reference sequence). The table came from immunoSEQ multiplex PCR; TCRdb's copy has only in-frame clones and leaves some out. The sample carries roughly 42,000 clones, around 92% recorded once. The specimen comprised CD4+ T cells from peripheral blood mononuclear cells, sampled after pregnancy. The rearrangement joins TRBV19 to TRBJ1-3; TRBD1 is a possible D gene (6 bases). The TCR sequence derives from a female donor with multiple sclerosis, enrolled in a pregnancy study. The DNA for the CDR3 is TGTGCCAGTAGTACCCTCGGGGGGCAGTCTGGAAACACCATATATTTT. Protein sequence: CASSTLGGQSGNTIYF.